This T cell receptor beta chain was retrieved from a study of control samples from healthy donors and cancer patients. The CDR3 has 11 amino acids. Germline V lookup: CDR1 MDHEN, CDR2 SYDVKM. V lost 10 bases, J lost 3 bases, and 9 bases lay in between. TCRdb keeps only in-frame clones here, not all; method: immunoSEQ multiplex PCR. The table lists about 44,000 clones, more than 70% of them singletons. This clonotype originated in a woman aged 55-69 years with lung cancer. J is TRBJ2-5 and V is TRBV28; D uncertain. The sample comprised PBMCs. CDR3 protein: CATQRKETQYF. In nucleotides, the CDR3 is TGTGCCACGCAGAGAAAAGAGACCCAGTACTTC.